Listed below are T cell receptor beta chains from one sample, sequenced in a study of identical twins. TCRdb passed the 5' RACE reads through MiXCR, listing each CDR3 protein once. The sample yields 250,000 to 350,000 distinct CDR3 sequences, under 9% seen once. The data were also submitted as part of a second study, on yellow fever vaccine responses in identical twins.

The sequenced material came from memory (CD45RO+) T cells sorted from blood. Every receptor here comes from a woman aged 18 to 35 in good health. The CDR3 runs from the conserved cysteine through the conserved F or W. D genes are given only for firm matches. Some rows have no size entry. The others give once, few or many, or a class for an expanded clone.

clone size	V gene	J gene	D gene	CDR3 DNA	CDR3 protein
many	TRBV6-1	TRBJ1-3	NA	TGTGCCAGCAGTGAGGTGGACCGAAACACCATATATTTT	CASSEVDRNTIYF
many	TRBV5-1	TRBJ2-3	NA	TGCGCCAGCAGACCACCGGGACTCAGGGTAGATACGCAGTATTTT	CASRPPGLRVDTQYF
NA	TRBV11-3	TRBJ1-1	NA	TGTGCCAGCAGCTCTCAGGAAAAGAACACTGAAGCTTTCTTT	CASSSQEKNTEAFF
NA	TRBV5-5	TRBJ1-1	NA	TGTGCCAGCAGCTTTCATCCGGAGACTGAAGCTTTCTTT	CASSFHPETEAFF
few	TRBV12-5	TRBJ1-5	NA	TGTGCTAGTGGCCCTGACGTTAGCAATCAGCCCCAGCATTTT	CASGPDVSNQPQHF
few	TRBV15	TRBJ2-1	NA	TGTGCCACCAGCAGAGACTACGTGGATGAGCAGTTCTTC	CATSRDYVDEQFF
many	TRBV6-4	TRBJ1-5	NA	TGTGCCAGCAGTGATGCCCCGAATCAGCCCCAGCATTTT	CASSDAPNQPQHF
many	TRBV5-6	TRBJ2-3	TRBD1	TGTGCCAGCAGCTTCCGGGACAGGTTTAGTGATACGCAGTATTTT	CASSFRDRFSDTQYF
NA	TRBV4-1	TRBJ2-7	NA	TGCGCCAGCAGCTCCCCGGGGGTTATGGCCTACGAGCAGTACTTC	CASSSPGVMAYEQYF
NA	TRBV5-1	TRBJ2-1	TRBD2	TGCGCCAGCAGCTTAACCCCCGGGACTAGTGTCCATGAGCAGTTCTTC	CASSLTPGTSVHEQFF
many	TRBV12-3/TRBV12-4	TRBJ1-5	TRBD1	TGTGCCAGCAGTATGGGACAGAGTCAAAATCAGCCCCAGCATTTT	CASSMGQSQNQPQHF
NA	TRBV5-6	TRBJ2-7	NA	TGTGCCAGCAGCCCCGGGCTAGTCGCCTACGAGCAGTACTTC	CASSPGLVAYEQYF
few	TRBV12-5	TRBJ2-7	TRBD2	TGTGCTAGTGCCACTAGCGGGAGTACGGTCGAGCAGTACTTC	CASATSGSTVEQYF
many	TRBV3-1	TRBJ2-7	NA	TGTGCCAGCAGTCACTACCGCTACGAGCAGTACTTC	CASSHYRYEQYF
few	TRBV12-3/TRBV12-4	TRBJ1-5	NA	TGTGCCAGCAGTTTGGCCAGTTATCAGCCCCAGCATTTT	CASSLASYQPQHF
NA	TRBV2	TRBJ2-7	NA	TGTGCCAGCAGTGTATACAACCCCTACGAGCAGTACTTC	CASSVYNPYEQYF
few	TRBV20-1	TRBJ1-2	TRBD1	TGCAGTGCTAGAGATAAACAGGGGGCGAACTATGGCTACACCTTC	CSARDKQGANYGYTF
many	TRBV7-3	TRBJ2-3	TRBD2	TGTGCCAGCAGCTTAACTGGAGGCGGGAGGGCCTTAGATACGCAGTATTTT	CASSLTGGGRALDTQYF
many	TRBV5-1	TRBJ2-3	NA	TGCGCCAGCAGTAGCTCAGATACGCAGTATTTT	CASSSSDTQYF
many	TRBV4-1	TRBJ2-3	TRBD2	TGCGCCAGCAGCCAAGAGGGACTAGCGTTTACCGATACGCAGTATTTT	CASSQEGLAFTDTQYF
NA	TRBV27	TRBJ2-5	TRBD1	TGTGCCAGCAGTTTACCCCCGGGACAGGAACAAGAGACCCAGTACTTC	CASSLPPGQEQETQYF
many	TRBV24-1	TRBJ1-2	TRBD1	TGTGCCACCAGTGATTTCGACAGGGGGTATGGCTACACCTTC	CATSDFDRGYGYTF
few	TRBV20-1	TRBJ2-7	NA	TGCAGTGCTAGAGATAAGGCGGACTACGAGCAGTACTTC	CSARDKADYEQYF
few	TRBV4-1	TRBJ1-4	NA	TGCGCCAGCAGCCAAGGCACAGGTGGGGCAACTAATGAAAAACTGTTTTTT	CASSQGTGGATNEKLFF
NA	TRBV11-3	TRBJ2-2	NA	TGTGCCAGCAGCGGCCGGTCTTGGGGGGAGCTGTTTTTT	CASSGRSWGELFF
many	TRBV4-1	TRBJ2-1	NA	TGCGCCAGCAGCCAAGATTGGGGGGCCGAGCAGTTCTTC	CASSQDWGAEQFF
NA	TRBV5-5	TRBJ2-5	NA	TGTGCCAGCAGCTTGGCAAGGGGCGGGGAGACCCAGTACTTC	CASSLARGGETQYF
once	TRBV6-1	TRBJ1-1	NA	TGTGCCAGCAGTGAAGGGGCAGGGGACTACACTGAAGCTTTCTTT	CASSEGAGDYTEAFF
few	TRBV9	TRBJ2-2	TRBD2	TGTGCCAGCAGCGTAGATTCACTAGCGGGAGTTACCGGGGAGCTGTTTTTT	CASSVDSLAGVTGELFF